The 13 T cell receptor beta chains listed next were all sequenced from one sample in a study of graft-versus-host responses after intestinal transplantation (dated by TCRdb to about 2021). Library preparation employed the immunoSEQ multiplex PCR assay. This immuneACCESS table, as held by TCRdb, lists in-frame sequences with V and J called but not all clones. Of the missing ones, under half trace to an unresolved V gene in checked studies; the others have no known cause. The sample profile shows 35,000 to 45,000 clones; over 85% of them were found once. Clones ranked in the top ten supply approximately 4% of the sample. The sequencing used PBMCs, collected 734 days after intestinal transplantation. The receptors stem from a human patient who received an intestinal transplant, so some T cells may come from the graft donor.

V gene TRBV6-4 combines with J gene TRBJ2-2; maybe TRBD2 (5 bases). Trimming took off 2 bases at V and 4 bases at J, with 5 bases between the two ends. Looked up from germline, CDR1 is MRHNA and CDR2 is SNTAGT. The CDR3 consists of 13 residues. CDR3 DNA sequence: TGTGCCAGCAGTGACAGCGGCACCGGGGAGCTGTTTTTT. It specifies CASSDSGTGELFF.

The rearrangement links TRBV19 to TRBJ1-2, with 8 positions matching TRBD1. Germline assignment: CDR1 LNHDA and CDR2 SQIVND (reference sequence). The CDR3 contains 14 residues. The ends lost 9 bases at V and 2 bases at J; junction bases unmatched: 8. This chain's CDR3 is CASSGTGRNYGYTF. In DNA, the CDR3 is TGTGCCAGCTCCGGGACAGGTCGAAACTATGGCTACACCTTC.

This clone is a singleton in its sample. The chain uses TRBV11-2 and TRBJ2-3; D tentatively reads TRBD1 or TRBD2 (5 bases each). The germline V gene has CDR1 SGHAT and CDR2 FQNNGV. The CDR3 sequence is 13 residues long. Trimming cost V 5 bases and J 2 bases, with 8 bases left between them. Here the CDR3 reads CASSLGTTDTQYF. CDR3 bases: TGTGCCAGCAGCCTCGGGACCACAGATACGCAGTATTTT.

As for this clone: Different DNA sequences within this sample yield the same CDR3. V usage is TRBV18 and J usage is TRBJ2-7; D may be TRBD1 or TRBD2 (5 bases each). Trimming removed 3 bases from V and 0 bases from J, with 15 bases in between. Looked up from germline, CDR1 is KGHSH and CDR2 is LQKENI. The CDR3 is made up of 16 amino acids. CDR3: CASSPILGTASYEQYF. CDR3 bases: TGTGCCAGCTCACCCATCTTAGGGACGGCCTCCTACGAGCAGTACTTC.

The chain joins TRBV18 to TRBJ2-7; 10 bases agree with TRBD2. The CDR3 is 16 residues long. From germline, CDR1 is KGHSH and CDR2 LQKENI. V lost 1 base, J lost 4 bases, and 7 bases stayed unmatched. The CDR3 DNA is TGTGCCAGCTCACCACGTTTTCTAGCGGGGGAATACGAGCAGTACTTC. It encodes CASSPRFLAGEYEQYF.

The CDR3, as DNA: TGTGCCAGCAGCTTAGGGACAGGGGGCGAGCAGTACTTC. Its translation: CASSLGTGGEQYF. This chain joins TRBV7-9 and TRBJ2-7, with 10 bases identical to TRBD1. Looked up from germline, CDR1 is SEHNR and CDR2 is FQNEAQ (reference sequence). V lost 1 base, J lost 6 bases, and 0 bases stayed unmatched. The CDR3 is made up of 13 amino acids.

This chain connects TRBV4-1 to TRBJ1-2; 7 bases line up with TRBD1. V gave up 3 bases and J gave up 4 bases; unmatched junction bases: 5. Germline CDR1 MGHRA, CDR2 YSYEKL. The CDR3 consists of 14 residues. The CDR3 spells CASSQDYRGYGYTF. The CDR3 DNA sequence: TGCGCCAGCAGCCAGGACTACAGGGGCTATGGCTACACCTTC.

The rearrangement joins TRBV28 to TRBJ2-2; D is uncertain. V shed 8 bases and J shed 4 bases, with 11 bases lying between them. The CDR3 sequence is 13 residues long. CDR1 and CDR2 (germline): MDHEN, SYDVKM. The CDR3 loop is CASLGPSTGELFF. CDR3 nucleotides: TGTGCCAGCTTGGGCCCCAGCACCGGGGAGCTGTTTTTT.

The chain joins TRBV6-5 to TRBJ2-1; weak D call: TRBD2 (5 bases). The ends were cut back, 9 bases at V and 3 bases at J, with 15 bases in the middle. Germline V gives CDR1 MNHEY, CDR2 SVGAGI. The CDR3 extends over 14 amino acids. CDR3 sequence (DNA): TGTGCCAGTGGAGTACGACGGGACTACAATGAGCAGTTCTTC. Its translation is CASGVRRDYNEQFF.

The chain is built from TRBV6-5 and TRBJ2-7; TRBD2 matches 13 bases. After removal of 2 bases from V and 7 bases from J, the junction contained 5 bases not matched to a gene. This CDR3 is 15 amino acids long. CDR1 and CDR2 from the germline V gene are MNHEY and SVGAGI. CDR3 nucleotides: TGTGCCAGCAGTTACACGGCGGGACTAGCGGGGGAGCAGTACTTC. Translation: CASSYTAGLAGEQYF.

The chain joins TRBV7-3 to TRBJ2-3, with D unclear. The germline CDR1 and CDR2 sequences are SGHTA and FQGTGA. The V and J ends lost 3 bases and 1 base respectively, with 5 bases between them. The CDR3 totals 13 residues. As DNA, the CDR3 is TGTGCCAGCAGCTTGTTGGGCACAGATACGCAGTATTTT. This codes for CASSLLGTDTQYF.

The rearrangement uses TRBV4-2 and TRBJ1-2; perhaps TRBD1 as D (6 bases). V gave up 5 bases and J gave up 8 bases, with 21 bases separating them. The CDR3 loop spans 15 amino acids. Per the germline V gene, CDR1 is LGHNA and CDR2 is YNFKEQ. The CDR3 here is CASSLITGKVDGYTF. In DNA, the CDR3 is TGTGCCAGCAGCTTGATCACAGGGAAGGTGGACGGCTACACCTTC.

The chain recombines TRBV6-1 with TRBJ2-1; 8 nucleotides match TRBD1. The V segment lost 9 bases and the J segment 6 bases; nucleotides outside the gene matches: 10. CDR1 and CDR2 (germline): MNHNS, SASEGT. The CDR3 totals 14 residues. The CDR3 nucleotides read TGTGCCAGTGAGGACTGGACAGGGCCCAATGAGCAGTTCTTC. Translated: CASEDWTGPNEQFF.